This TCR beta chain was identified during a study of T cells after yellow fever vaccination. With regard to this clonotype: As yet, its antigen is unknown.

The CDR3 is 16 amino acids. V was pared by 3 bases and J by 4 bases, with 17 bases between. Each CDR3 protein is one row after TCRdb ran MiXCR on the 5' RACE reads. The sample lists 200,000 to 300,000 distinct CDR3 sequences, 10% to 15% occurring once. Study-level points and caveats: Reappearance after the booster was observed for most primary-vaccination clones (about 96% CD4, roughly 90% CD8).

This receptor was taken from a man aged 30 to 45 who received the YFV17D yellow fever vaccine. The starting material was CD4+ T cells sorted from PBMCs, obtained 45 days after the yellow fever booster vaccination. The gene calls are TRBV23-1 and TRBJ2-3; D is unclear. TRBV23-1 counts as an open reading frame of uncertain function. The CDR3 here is CASSHPHRDGPDTQYF. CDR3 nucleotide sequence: TGCGCCAGCAGTCACCCGCACAGAGACGGGCCAGATACGCAGTATTTT.